This T cell receptor (beta chain) was captured in a study of OX40 agonist ivuxolimab in advanced cancers. Study-wide points: Among some nonresponders, normalized T-cell clonal expansion was also low. CD4+ T cells averaged fewer expanded clones than CD8+ T cells.

The CDR3 has 13 residues. Losses at the gene ends were 8 bases for V and 3 bases for J; bases not matched to a gene: 4. Germline V gene sequence: CDR1 LNHDA, CDR2 SQIVND (reference sequence). Points on this clone: What it binds is unknown.

TCRdb keeps only in-frame clones here, not all; method: immunoSEQ multiplex PCR. Of over 50,000 clones in the sample, 80% to 85% were seen once. Sampling of blood occurred at baseline, cycle 4 day 1, and cycle 7 day 1. This clonotype was sampled from an adult with an advanced solid tumor such as melanoma, head and neck, liver or kidney cancer. This sample comprised CD4+ or CD8+ T cells sorted from blood, obtained in a trial of the OX40 agonist ivuxolimab. V is TRBV19 and J is TRBJ1-1; 9 bases fit TRBD1. CDR3 in amino acids: CASGDRVYTEAFF. CDR3 DNA sequence: TGTGCCAGTGGGGACAGGGTTTACACTGAAGCTTTCTTT.